This T cell receptor beta chain was sequenced during a study of blood T cells in healthy people across ages. Trimming pared 5 bases from V and 6 bases from J, leaving 13 bases between. Germline V gene sequence: CDR1 SEHNR, CDR2 FQNEAQ (reference sequence). The CDR3 extends over 13 amino acids. As concerns this clonotype: What it binds is unknown.

PCR was performed a second time for roughly 7 to 11 cycles using a sample-barcoded 5' primer and a J-beta primer mix. TCRdb reprocessed the 5' RACE reads with MiXCR, giving one entry per CDR3 protein. The sample lists about 640,000 distinct CDR3 sequences, 25% to 30% occurring once. Study outcomes and limitations: PBMC samples, being unsorted, prevented any conclusive comparison of naive and antigen-experienced cells. Versus aged donors, long-lived donors had higher diversity and more naive CD4+ cells.

The V call is TRBV7-9, the J call TRBJ2-5; D gene ambiguous. The source of this sequence is a woman older than 75 in good health. Source material: blood. CDR3 protein: CASSVAAEKTQYF. CDR3 DNA sequence: TGTGCCAGCAGCGTGGCAGCTGAGAAGACCCAGTACTTC.